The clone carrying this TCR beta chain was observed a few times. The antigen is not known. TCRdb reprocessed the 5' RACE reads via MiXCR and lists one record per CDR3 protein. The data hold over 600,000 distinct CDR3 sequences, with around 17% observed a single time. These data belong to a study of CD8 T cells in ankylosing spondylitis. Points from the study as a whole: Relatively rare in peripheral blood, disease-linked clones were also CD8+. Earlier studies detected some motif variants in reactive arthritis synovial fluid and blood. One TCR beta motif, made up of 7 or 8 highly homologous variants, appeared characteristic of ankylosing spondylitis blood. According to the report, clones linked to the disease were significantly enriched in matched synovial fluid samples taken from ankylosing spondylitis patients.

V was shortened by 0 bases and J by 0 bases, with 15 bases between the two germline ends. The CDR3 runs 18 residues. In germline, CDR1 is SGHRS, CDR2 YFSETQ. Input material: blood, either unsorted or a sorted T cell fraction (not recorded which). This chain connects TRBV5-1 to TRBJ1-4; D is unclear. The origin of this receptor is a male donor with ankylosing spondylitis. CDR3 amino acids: CASSLGQTVPTTNEKLFF. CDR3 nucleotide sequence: TGCGCCAGCAGCTTGGGACAAACGGTCCCCACAACTAATGAAAAACTGTTTTTT.